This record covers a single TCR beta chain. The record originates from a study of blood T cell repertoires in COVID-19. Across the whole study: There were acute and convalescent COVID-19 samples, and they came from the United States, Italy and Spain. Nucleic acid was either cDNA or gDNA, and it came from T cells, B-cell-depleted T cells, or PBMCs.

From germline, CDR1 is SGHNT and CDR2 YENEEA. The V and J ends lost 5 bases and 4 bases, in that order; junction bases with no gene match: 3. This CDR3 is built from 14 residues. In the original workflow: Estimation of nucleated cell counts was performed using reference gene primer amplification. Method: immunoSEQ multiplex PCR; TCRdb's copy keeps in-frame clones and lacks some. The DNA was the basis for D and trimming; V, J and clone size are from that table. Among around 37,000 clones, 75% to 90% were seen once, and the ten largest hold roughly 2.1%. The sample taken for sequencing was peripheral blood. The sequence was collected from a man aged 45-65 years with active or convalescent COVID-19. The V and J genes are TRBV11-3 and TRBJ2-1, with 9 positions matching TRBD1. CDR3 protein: CASSPDRGYNEQFF. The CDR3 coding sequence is TGTGCCAGCAGCCCTGACAGGGGGTACAATGAGCAGTTCTTC.